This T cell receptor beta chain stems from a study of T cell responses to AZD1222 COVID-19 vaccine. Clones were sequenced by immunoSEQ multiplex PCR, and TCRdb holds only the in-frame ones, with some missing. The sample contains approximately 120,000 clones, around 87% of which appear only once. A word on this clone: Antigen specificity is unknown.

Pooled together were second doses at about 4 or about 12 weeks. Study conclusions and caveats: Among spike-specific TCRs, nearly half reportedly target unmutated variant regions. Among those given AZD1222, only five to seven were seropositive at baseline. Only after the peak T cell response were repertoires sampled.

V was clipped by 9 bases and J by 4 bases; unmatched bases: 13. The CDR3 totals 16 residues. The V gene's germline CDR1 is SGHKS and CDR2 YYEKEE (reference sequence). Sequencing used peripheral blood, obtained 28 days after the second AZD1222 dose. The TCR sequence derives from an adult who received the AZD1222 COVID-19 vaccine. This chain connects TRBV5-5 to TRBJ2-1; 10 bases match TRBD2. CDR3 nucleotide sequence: TGTGCCACCACCCCCGACACTAGCGGGGTATACAATGAGCAGTTCTTC. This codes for CATTPDTSGVYNEQFF. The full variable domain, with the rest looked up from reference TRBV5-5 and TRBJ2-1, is DAGVTQSPTHLIKTRGQQVTLRCSPISGHKSVSWYQQVLGQGPQFIFQYYEKEERGRGNFPDRFSARQFPNYSSELNVNALLLGDSALYLCATTPDTSGVYNEQFFGPGTRLTVL.